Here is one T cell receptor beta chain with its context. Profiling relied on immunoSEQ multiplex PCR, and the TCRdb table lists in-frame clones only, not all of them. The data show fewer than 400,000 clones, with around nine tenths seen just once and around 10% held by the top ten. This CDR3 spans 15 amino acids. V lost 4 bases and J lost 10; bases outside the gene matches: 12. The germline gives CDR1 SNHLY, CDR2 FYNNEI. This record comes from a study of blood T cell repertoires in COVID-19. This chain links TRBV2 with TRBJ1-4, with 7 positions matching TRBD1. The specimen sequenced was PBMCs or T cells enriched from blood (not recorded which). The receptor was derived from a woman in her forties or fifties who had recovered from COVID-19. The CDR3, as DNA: TGTGCCAGCAGTGGGGCCGGGACAGAGGCGGCAAAACTGTTTTTT. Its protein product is CASSGAGTEAAKLFF. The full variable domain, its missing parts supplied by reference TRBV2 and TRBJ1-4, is EPEVTQTPSHQVTQMGQEVILRCVPISNHLYFYWYRQILGQKVEFLVSFYNNEISEKSEIFDDQFSVERPDGSNFTLKIRSTKLEDSAMYFCASSGAGTEAAKLFFGSGTQLSVL.